A single sample is the source of the 13 T cell receptor beta chains below, sequenced in a study of blood T cells in healthy people across ages. A sample-barcoded 5' primer and a J-beta primer mix were used in a second PCR of roughly 7 to 12 cycles. TCRdb itself ran the 5' RACE reads through MiXCR, one entry per CDR3 protein. The top ten hold around 10% of the sample, which has about 500,000 distinct CDR3 sequences, less than 25% seen once. Another study also made use of these data, one on T cells of mothers and their children.

The specimen sequenced was blood. Receptor source: a boy aged 5-17 years in good health.

V is TRBV7-2 and J is TRBJ2-3; 13 bases line up with TRBD2. Germline V lookup: CDR1 SGHTA, CDR2 FQGNSA. Trimming cost V 4 bases and J 2 bases; bases outside gene matches: 3. The CDR3 runs to 16 residues. The CDR3 here is CTSSSGLAGVTDTQYF. In DNA form, the CDR3 reads TGTACCAGCAGCTCTGGACTAGCGGGAGTCACAGATACGCAGTATTTT. The variable domain in full, with the rest retrieved from reference TRBV7-2 and TRBJ2-3, is GAGVSQSPSNKVTEKGKDVELRCDPISGHTALYWYRQSLGQGLEFLIYFQGNSAPDKSGLPSDRFSAERTGGSVSTLTIQRTQQEDSAVYLCTSSSGLAGVTDTQYFGPGTRLTVL.

CDR3 sequence reads: CASSLQVISPGYEQYF. For the CDR3, the DNA is TGTGCCAGCAGTTTACAGGTTATATCACCTGGCTACGAGCAGTACTTC. The genes are TRBV27 and TRBJ2-1; no reliable D call. The J call is doubtful: the DNA matches TRBJ2-7 better. Germline V gene sequence: CDR1 MNHEY, CDR2 SMNVEV (reference sequence). This CDR3 region has 16 residues.

The sample holds a few counts of this clonotype. J is TRBJ2-1 and V is TRBV2; perhaps TRBD2 as D (6 bases). The germline CDR1 and CDR2 sequences are SNHLY and FYNNEI. V lost 2 bases, J lost 3 bases, and 14 bases lay in between. The CDR3 has 16 residues. As DNA, the CDR3 is TGTGCCAGCAGTGAATCGGCGGGAAGCATCTACAATGAGCAGTTCTTC. Its translation: CASSESAGSIYNEQFF. The variable domain in full, with the rest retrieved from reference TRBV2 and TRBJ2-1, is EPEVTQTPSHQVTQMGQEVILRCVPISNHLYFYWYRQILGQKVEFLVSFYNNEISEKSEIFDDQFSVERPDGSNFTLKIRSTKLEDSAMYFCASSESAGSIYNEQFFGPGTRLTVL.

This rearrangement joins TRBV20-1 to TRBJ2-1, with 10 bases aligning to TRBD2. There are 19 residues in the CDR3. The junction had 15 bases not matched to a gene; V was cut back by 1 base and J by 3 bases. Per the germline V gene, CDR1 is DFQATT and CDR2 is SNEGSKA (reference sequence). The CDR3 loop is CSARGRELAGTSGYNEQFF. The DNA of the CDR3 is TGCAGTGCTAGAGGACGTGAACTAGCGGGAACATCAGGCTACAATGAGCAGTTCTTC.

The CDR3 bases are TGCAGTGCTAGAACAGGGGGTTGGTACGACAATGAGCAGTTCTTC. This translates into CSARTGGWYDNEQFF. The chain employs TRBV20-1 and TRBJ2-7; 8 bases fit TRBD1. The DNA end is a closer match to TRBJ2-1, so the J assignment may be wrong. CDR1 is DFQATT and CDR2 is SNEGSKA in the germline V gene (reference sequence). The CDR3 contains 15 residues.

The chain employs TRBV9 and TRBJ1-5; TRBD1 is a possible D gene (5 bases). The CDR3 covers 15 residues. Germline assignment: CDR1 SGDLS and CDR2 YYNGEE. V lost 2 bases, J lost 3 bases, and 12 bases lay in between. CDR3 region: CASSVEGEYNQPQHF. The CDR3 DNA reads as TGTGCCAGCAGCGTGGAAGGGGAATACAATCAGCCCCAGCATTTT.

This clonotype came up many times. The chain combines TRBV4-3 with TRBJ2-7, with 8 bases fitting TRBD2. The CDR3 totals 17 residues. V lost 0 bases to trimming and J lost 2 bases; unmatched junction nucleotides: 9. The germline V gene has CDR1 LGHNA and CDR2 YSLEER. DNA of the CDR3: TGCGCCAGCAGCCAAGATCGGGGAGCGGGGGCTACCTACGAGCAGTACTTC. Translation gives CASSQDRGAGATYEQYF.

This clonotype was counted between two and nine times. The rearrangement joins TRBV20-1 to TRBJ2-1; 7 nucleotides align to TRBD2. Gene TRBJ2-7 matches the end of the DNA better, so the J call may be wrong. The CDR3 is 15 amino acids. Germline V gives CDR1 DFQATT, CDR2 SNEGSKA (reference sequence). CDR3 protein: CSASYLVRESGEQYF. CDR3 bases: TGCAGTGCTTCATACCTTGTGCGGGAGTCAGGCGAGCAGTACTTC.

The table lists this clonotype with a few counts. The rearrangement uses TRBV12-3 or TRBV12-4 and TRBJ2-5, with D possibly matching TRBD1 (5 bases). The CDR3 runs to 13 residues. The ends were cut back, 4 bases at V and 11 bases at J, with 17 bases in the middle. CDR3 nucleotides: TGTGCCAGCAGTTGGGGCAGGAGTGTGGAGCAGTACTTC. Amino acids: CASSWGRSVEQYF.

In this sample, this clonotype turned up a few times. This chain uses TRBV20-1 with TRBJ2-2, with D tentatively TRBD1 or TRBD2 (5 bases each). Germline CDR1 DFQATT, CDR2 SNEGSKA (reference sequence). CDR3 length: 13 amino acids. The V and J ends lost 5 bases and 4 bases respectively, with 11 bases between them. CDR3 sequence reads: CSAPRGTTGELFF. In DNA, the CDR3 is TGCAGTGCTCCACGTGGGACCACCGGGGAGCTGTTTTTT.

The genes are TRBV28 and TRBJ2-7; D tentatively reads TRBD1 or TRBD2 (5 bases each). V was pared by 5 bases and J by 2 bases, with 13 bases between. Germline CDR1 is MDHEN and CDR2 is SYDVKM. The CDR3 sequence is 14 residues long. CDR3 protein: CASSPGTDPYEQYF. Here the CDR3 DNA reads TGTGCCAGCAGTCCAGGGACGGACCCCTACGAGCAGTACTTC.

The chain employs TRBV3-1 and TRBJ1-1; no firm D call. The V and J ends lost 3 bases and 0 bases respectively, with 5 bases between them. The CDR3 consists of 13 residues. The germline V gene has CDR1 LGHDT and CDR2 YNNKEL (reference sequence). As DNA, the CDR3 is TGTGCCAGCAGCCATGGACTGAACACTGAAGCTTTCTTT. This translates into CASSHGLNTEAFF.

A note on this clonotype: Germline and junction disagree at one end, which may indicate a read error. The chain joins TRBV20-1 to TRBJ2-7; TRBD1 agrees at 11 bases. CDR1 is DFQATT, CDR2 SNEGSKA, per germline (reference sequence). The CDR3 length is 15 residues. The CDR3 region is CSARVEGTGGYEQYF. The DNA for the CDR3 is TGCAGTGCCAGAGTAGAAGGGACAGGGGGCTACGAGCAGTACTTC.